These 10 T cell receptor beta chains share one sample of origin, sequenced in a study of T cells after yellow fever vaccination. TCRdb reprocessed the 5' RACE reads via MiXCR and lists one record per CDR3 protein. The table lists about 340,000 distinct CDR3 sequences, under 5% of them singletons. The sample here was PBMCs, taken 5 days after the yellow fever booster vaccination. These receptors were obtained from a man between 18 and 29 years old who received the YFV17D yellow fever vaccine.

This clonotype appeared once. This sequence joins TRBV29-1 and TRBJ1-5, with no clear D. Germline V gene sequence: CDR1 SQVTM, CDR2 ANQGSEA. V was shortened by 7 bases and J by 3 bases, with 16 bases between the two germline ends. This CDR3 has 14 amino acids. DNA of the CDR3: TGCAGCGCCTTAGACGCTGACCCCAATCAGCCCCAGCATTTT. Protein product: CSALDADPNQPQHF. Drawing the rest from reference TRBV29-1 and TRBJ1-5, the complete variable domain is SAVISQKPSRDICQRGTSLTIQCQVDSQVTMMFWYRQQPGQSLTLIATANQGSEATYESGFVIDKFPISRPNLTFSTLTVSNMSPEDSSIYLCSALDADPNQPQHFGDGTRLSIL.

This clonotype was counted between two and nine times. The CDR3 DNA is TGTGCCAGCACCGTCCCATCGAAGGGCTACACCTTC. Amino acids: CASTVPSKGYTF. The gene calls are TRBV7-9 and TRBJ1-2; D not certain. The CDR3 consists of 12 residues. In germline, CDR1 is SEHNR, CDR2 FQNEAQ (reference sequence). Trimming took 7 bases from V and 8 from J, leaving 14 bases between them.

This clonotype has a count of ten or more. DNA for the CDR3: TGCAGCGTTAGTGATAGGGCAGGGGGGAACACTGAAGCTTTCTTT. Translation gives CSVSDRAGGNTEAFF. The chain combines TRBV29-1 with TRBJ1-1, with 7 nucleotides matching TRBD1. There are 15 residues in the CDR3. Trimming cost V 5 bases and J 1 base; bases outside gene matches: 10. Per the germline V gene, CDR1 is SQVTM and CDR2 is ANQGSEA.

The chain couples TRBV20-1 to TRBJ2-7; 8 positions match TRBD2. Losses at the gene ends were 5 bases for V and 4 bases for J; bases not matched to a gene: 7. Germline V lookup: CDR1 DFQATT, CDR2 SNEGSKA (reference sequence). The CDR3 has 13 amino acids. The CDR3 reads CSAGRGDTYEQYV. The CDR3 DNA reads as TGCAGTGCTGGGCGGGGGGATACATACGAGCAGTACGTC.

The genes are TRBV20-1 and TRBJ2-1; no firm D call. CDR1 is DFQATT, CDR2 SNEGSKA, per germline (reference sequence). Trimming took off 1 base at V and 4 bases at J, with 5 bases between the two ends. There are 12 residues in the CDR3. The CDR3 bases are TGCAGTGCTAGAGGCCTATACAATGAGCAGTTCTTC. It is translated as CSARGLYNEQFF.

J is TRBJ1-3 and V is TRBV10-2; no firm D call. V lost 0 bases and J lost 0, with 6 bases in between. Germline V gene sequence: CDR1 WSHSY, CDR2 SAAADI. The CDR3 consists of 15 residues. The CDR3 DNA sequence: TGCGCCAGCAGTGAGTCTGGGAGCTCTGGAAACACCATATATTTT. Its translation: CASSESGSSGNTIYF.

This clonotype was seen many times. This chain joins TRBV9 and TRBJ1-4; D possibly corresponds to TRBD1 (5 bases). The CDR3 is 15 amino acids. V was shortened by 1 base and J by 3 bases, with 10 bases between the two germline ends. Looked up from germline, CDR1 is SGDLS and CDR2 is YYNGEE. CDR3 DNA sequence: TGTGCCAGCAGCGTACGGGGCGGGGCTAATGAAAAACTGTTTTTT. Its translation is CASSVRGGANEKLFF.

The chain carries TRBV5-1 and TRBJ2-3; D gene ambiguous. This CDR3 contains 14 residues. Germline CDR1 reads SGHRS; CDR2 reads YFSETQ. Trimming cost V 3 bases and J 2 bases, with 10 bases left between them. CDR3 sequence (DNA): TGCGCCAGCAGCTCCGACCTCAACACAGATACGCAGTATTTT. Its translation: CASSSDLNTDTQYF.

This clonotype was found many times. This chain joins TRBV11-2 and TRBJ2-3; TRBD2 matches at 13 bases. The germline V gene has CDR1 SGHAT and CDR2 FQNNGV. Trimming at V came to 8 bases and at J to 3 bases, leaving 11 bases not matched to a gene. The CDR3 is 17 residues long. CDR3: CASSRTSGGRRTDTQYF. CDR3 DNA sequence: TGTGCCAGCTCACGGACTAGCGGGGGAAGGCGTACAGATACGCAGTATTTT. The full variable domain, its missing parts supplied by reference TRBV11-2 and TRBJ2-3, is EAGVAQSPRYKIIEKRQSVAFWCNPISGHATLYWYQQILGQGPKLLIQFQNNGVVDDSQLPKDRFSAERLKGVDSTLKIQPAKLEDSAVYLCASSRTSGGRRTDTQYFGPGTRLTVL.

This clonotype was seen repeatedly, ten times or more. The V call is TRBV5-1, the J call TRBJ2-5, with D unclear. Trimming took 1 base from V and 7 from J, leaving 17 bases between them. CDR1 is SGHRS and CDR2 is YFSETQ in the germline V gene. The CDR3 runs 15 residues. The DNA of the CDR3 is TGCGCCAGCAGCTTGCATGACCCACTTTGGGGGACCCAGTACTTC. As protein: CASSLHDPLWGTQYF. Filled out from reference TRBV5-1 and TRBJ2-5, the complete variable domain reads KAGVTQTPRYLIKTRGQQVTLSCSPISGHRSVSWYQQTPGQGLQFLFEYFSETQRNKGNFPGRFSGRQFSNSRSEMNVSTLELGDSALYLCASSLHDPLWGTQYFGPGTRLLVL.